This entry features one TCR beta chain sequence. Its cognate antigen is unknown. Only in-frame clones appear in the TCRdb table, and some are missing; sequencing was by immunoSEQ multiplex PCR. The sample lists over 7,000 clones, 77% occurring once. After removal of 1 base from V and 9 bases from J, the junction contained 12 bases not matched to a gene. The CDR3 loop spans 17 amino acids. Germline assignment: CDR1 LGHNA and CDR2 YNFKEQ. The sample originates from a study of tumor-infiltrating lymphocytes in localized non-small cell lung cancer. Study details: Resected tumor was paired with non-adjacent uninvolved lung from the same patient.

Findings and limits, study-wide: No link was found between tumor T-cell fraction and recurrence-free survival. Immunotypes IM1 and IM2 had similar TCR-derived T-cell fractions.

The sequence derives from a human donor with non-small cell lung cancer. Specimen: lung tumor tissue. V is TRBV4-2 and J is TRBJ2-1, with TRBD2 matching over 10 bases. The CDR3 coding sequence is TGTGCCAGCAGCCAAGGAAGCGGGAGGGGAGGTGTAGGTGAGCAGTTCTTC. Its translation: CASSQGSGRGGVGEQFF.